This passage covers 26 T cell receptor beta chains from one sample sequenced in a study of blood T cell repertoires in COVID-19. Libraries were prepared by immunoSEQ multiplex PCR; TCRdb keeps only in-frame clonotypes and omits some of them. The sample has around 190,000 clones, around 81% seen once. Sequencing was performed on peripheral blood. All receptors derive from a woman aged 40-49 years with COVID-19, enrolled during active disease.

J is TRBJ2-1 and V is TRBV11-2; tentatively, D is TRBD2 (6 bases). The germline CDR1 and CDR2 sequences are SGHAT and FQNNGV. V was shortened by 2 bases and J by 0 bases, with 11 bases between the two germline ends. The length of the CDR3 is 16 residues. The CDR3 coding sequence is TGTGCCAGCAGCTTATCGGGAGTTAGCTCCTACAATGAGCAGTTCTTC. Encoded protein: CASSLSGVSSYNEQFF.

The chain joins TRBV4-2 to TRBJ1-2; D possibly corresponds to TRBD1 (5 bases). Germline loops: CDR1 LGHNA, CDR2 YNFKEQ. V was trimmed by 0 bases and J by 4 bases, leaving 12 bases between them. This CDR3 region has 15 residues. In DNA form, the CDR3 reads TGTGCCAGCAGCCAAGATCCCGGGGGGTTCTATGGCTACACCTTC. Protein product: CASSQDPGGFYGYTF.

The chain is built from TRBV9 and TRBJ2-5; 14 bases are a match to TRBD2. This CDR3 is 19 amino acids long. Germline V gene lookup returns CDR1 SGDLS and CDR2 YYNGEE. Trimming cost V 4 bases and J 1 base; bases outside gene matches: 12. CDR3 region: CASSLGLAGGQQIQETQYF. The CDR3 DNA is TGTGCCAGCAGCCTAGGACTAGCGGGAGGTCAGCAGATCCAAGAGACCCAGTACTTC.

CDR3 sequence: CASSLVGGVTDTQYF. In DNA form, the CDR3 reads TGTGCCAGCAGCTTAGTAGGCGGGGTCACAGATACGCAGTATTTT. V usage is TRBV11-2 and J usage is TRBJ2-3, with a weak D call TRBD2 (6 bases). The germline gives CDR1 SGHAT, CDR2 FQNNGV. The CDR3 extends over 15 amino acids. The V end lost 1 base, the J end lost 2 bases, and 10 bases lay between the germline ends.

The DNA for the CDR3 is TGTGCCAGCAGAGCTCCCGGGACAGGTAATCAGCCCCAGCATTTT. Translated: CASRAPGTGNQPQHF. The chain recombines TRBV6-6 with TRBJ1-5; 8 nucleotides align to TRBD1. CDR3 length equals 15 residues. Looked up from germline, CDR1 is MNHNY and CDR2 is SVGAGI (reference sequence). Trimming took 6 bases from V and 4 from J; bases not matched to a gene: 8.

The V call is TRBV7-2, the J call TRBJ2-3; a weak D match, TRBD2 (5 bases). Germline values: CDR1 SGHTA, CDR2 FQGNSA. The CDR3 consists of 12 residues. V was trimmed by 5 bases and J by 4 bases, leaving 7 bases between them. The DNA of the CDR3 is TGTGCCAGCAGCGCTAGCCCAGATACGCAGTATTTT. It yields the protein CASSASPDTQYF.

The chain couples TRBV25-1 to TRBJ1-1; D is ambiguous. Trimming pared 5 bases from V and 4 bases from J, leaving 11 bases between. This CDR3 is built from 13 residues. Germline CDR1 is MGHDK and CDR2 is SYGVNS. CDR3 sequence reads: CASSPSLTTEAFF. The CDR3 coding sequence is TGTGCCAGCAGTCCTAGCCTGACCACTGAAGCTTTCTTT.

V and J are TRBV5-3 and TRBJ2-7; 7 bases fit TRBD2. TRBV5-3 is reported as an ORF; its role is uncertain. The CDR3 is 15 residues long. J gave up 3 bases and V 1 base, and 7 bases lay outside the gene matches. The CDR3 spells CARSLMRLAVYEQYF. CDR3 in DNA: TGTGCCAGAAGCTTGATGAGGCTAGCGGTCTACGAGCAGTACTTC.

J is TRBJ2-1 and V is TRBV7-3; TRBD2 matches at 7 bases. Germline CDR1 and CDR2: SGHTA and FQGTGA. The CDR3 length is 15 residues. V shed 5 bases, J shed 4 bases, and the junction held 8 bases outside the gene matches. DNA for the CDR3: TGTGCCAGCAGCCCTAGCGGCTTTTCTTACAATGAGCAGTTCTTC. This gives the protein CASSPSGFSYNEQFF.

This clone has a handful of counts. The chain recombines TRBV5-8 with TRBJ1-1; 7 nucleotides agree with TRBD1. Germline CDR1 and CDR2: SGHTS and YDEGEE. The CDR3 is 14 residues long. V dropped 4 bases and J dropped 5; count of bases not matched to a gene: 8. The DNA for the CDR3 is TGTGCCAGCAGCCCGGGGACCAGGGGGACTGAAGCTTTCTTT. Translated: CASSPGTRGTEAFF. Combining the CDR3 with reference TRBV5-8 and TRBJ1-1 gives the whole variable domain EAGVTQSPTHLIKTRGQQATLRCSPISGHTSVYWYQQALGLGLQFLLWYDEGEERNRGNFPPRFSGRQFPNYSSELNVNALELEDSALYLCASSPGTRGTEAFFGQGTRLTVV.

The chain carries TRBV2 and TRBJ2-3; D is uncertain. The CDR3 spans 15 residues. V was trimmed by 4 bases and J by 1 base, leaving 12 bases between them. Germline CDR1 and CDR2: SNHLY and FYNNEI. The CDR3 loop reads CASSVFSRGTDTQYF. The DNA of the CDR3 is TGTGCCAGCAGTGTATTTAGCCGGGGCACAGATACGCAGTATTTT.

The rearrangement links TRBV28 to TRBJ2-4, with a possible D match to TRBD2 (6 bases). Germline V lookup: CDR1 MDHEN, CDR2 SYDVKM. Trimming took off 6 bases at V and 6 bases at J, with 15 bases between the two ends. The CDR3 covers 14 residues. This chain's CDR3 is CASSRGGRGNIQYF. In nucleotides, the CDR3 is TGTGCCAGCAGCCGTGGGGGGAGAGGAAACATTCAGTACTTC.

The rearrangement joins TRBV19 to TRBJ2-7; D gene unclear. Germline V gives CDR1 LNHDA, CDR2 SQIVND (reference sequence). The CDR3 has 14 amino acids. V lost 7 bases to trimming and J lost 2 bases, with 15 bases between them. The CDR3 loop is CASKVQFRAYEQYF. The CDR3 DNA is TGTGCCAGTAAGGTACAGTTCCGCGCCTACGAGCAGTACTTC.

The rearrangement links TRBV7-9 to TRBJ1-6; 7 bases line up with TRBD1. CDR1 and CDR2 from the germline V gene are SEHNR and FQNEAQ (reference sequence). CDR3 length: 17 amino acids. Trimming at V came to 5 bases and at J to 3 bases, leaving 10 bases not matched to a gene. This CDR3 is CASSQTTGTIYNSPLHF. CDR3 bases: TGTGCCAGCAGCCAGACGACAGGGACGATCTATAATTCACCCCTCCACTTT. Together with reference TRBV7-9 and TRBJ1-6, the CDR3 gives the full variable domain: DTGVSQNPRHKITKRGQNVTFRCDPISEHNRLYWYRQTLGQGPEFLTYFQNEAQLEKSRLLSDRFSAERPKGSFSTLEIQRTEQGDSAMYLCASSQTTGTIYNSPLHFGNGTRLTVT.

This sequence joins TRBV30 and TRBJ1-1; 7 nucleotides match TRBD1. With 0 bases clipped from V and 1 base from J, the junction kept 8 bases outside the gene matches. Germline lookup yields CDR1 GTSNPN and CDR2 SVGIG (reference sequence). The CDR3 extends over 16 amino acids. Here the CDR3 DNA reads TGTGCCTGGAGTGTATACGAAGGGGGCTGGAACACTGAAGCTTTCTTT. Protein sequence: CAWSVYEGGWNTEAFF.

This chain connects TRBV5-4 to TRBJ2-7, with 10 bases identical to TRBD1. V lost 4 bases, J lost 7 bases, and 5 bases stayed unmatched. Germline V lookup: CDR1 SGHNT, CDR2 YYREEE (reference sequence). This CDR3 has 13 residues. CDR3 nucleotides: TGTGCCAGCAGCCGCGACAGGGGGCAGGAGCAGTACGTC. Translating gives CASSRDRGQEQYV.

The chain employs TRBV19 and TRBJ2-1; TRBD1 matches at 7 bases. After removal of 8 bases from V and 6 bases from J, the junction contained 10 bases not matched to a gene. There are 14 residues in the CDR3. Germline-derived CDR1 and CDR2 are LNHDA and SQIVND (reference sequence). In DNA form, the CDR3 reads TGTGCCAGTTCTCCGACAGGGATTGGCAATGAGCAGTTCTTC. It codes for CASSPTGIGNEQFF.

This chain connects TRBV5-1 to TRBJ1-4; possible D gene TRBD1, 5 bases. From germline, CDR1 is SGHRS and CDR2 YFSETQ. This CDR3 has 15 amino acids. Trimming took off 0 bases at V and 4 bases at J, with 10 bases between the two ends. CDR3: CASSLVGGRNEKLFF. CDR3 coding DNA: TGCGCCAGCAGCTTGGTCGGGGGTCGTAATGAAAAACTGTTTTTT.

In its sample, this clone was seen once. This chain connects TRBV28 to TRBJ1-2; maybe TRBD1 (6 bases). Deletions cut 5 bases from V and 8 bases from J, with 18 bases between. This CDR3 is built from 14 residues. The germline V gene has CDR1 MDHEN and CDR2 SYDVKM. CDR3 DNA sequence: TGTGCCAGCAGTACGTACCTTAAACAGGGAGGCTACACCTTC. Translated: CASSTYLKQGGYTF.

The CDR3 here is CASSQRQGLNTEAFF. The DNA for the CDR3 is TGTGCCAGCAGCCAAAGACAGGGGCTGAACACTGAAGCTTTCTTT. The chain combines TRBV7-9 with TRBJ1-1, with TRBD1 matching over 8 bases. There are 15 residues in the CDR3. The J segment lost 0 bases and the V segment lost 5 bases, leaving 5 bases of the junction unmatched. The germline gives CDR1 SEHNR, CDR2 FQNEAQ (reference sequence).

The CDR3 sequence is CASSEGGKLFF. DNA for the CDR3: TGTGCCAGCAGTGAAGGAGGAAAACTGTTTTTT. The rearrangement uses TRBV2 and TRBJ1-4, with D uncertain. From germline, CDR1 is SNHLY and CDR2 FYNNEI. V was pared by 1 base and J by 10 bases, with 4 bases between. The CDR3 has 11 residues.

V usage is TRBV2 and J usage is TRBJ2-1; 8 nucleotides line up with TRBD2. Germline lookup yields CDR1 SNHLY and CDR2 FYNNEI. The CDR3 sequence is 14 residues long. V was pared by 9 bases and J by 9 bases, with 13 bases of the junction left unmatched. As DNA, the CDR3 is TGTGCCAGGGAAGGCGGGGGGACTTCAAGTGAGCAGTTCTTC. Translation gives CAREGGGTSSEQFF. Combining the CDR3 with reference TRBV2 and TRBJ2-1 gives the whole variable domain EPEVTQTPSHQVTQMGQEVILRCVPISNHLYFYWYRQILGQKVEFLVSFYNNEISEKSEIFDDQFSVERPDGSNFTLKIRSTKLEDSAMYFCAREGGGTSSEQFFGPGTRLTVL.

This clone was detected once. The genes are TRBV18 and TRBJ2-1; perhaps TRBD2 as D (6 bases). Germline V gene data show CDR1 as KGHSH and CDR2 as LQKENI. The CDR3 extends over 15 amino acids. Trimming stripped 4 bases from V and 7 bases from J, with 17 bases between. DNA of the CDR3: TGTGCCAGCTCACTTTCTCGCGGGGTGGGAAATGAGCAGTTCTTC. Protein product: CASSLSRGVGNEQFF.

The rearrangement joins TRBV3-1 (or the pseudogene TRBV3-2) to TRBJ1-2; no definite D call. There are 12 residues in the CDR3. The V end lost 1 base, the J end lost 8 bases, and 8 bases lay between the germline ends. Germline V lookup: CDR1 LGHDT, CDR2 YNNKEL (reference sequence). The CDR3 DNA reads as TGTGCCAGCAGCCAAGTTCTAGAAGGCTACACCTTC. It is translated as CASSQVLEGYTF.

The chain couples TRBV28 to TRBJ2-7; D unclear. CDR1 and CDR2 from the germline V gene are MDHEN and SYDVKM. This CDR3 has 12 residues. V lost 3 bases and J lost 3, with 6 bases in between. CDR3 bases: TGTGCCAGCAGTTTTAGTGTCTACGAGCAGTACTTC. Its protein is CASSFSVYEQYF.

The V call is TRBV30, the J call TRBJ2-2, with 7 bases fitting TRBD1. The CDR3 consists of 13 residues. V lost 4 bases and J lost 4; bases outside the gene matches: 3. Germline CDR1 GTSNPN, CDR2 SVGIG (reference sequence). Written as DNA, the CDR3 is TGTGCCTGGACCACAGGGGTCACCGGGGAGCTGTTTTTT. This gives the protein CAWTTGVTGELFF.